These 30 T cell receptor beta chains came from one sample sequenced in a study of blood T cell repertoires in COVID-19. This table comes from immunoSEQ multiplex PCR, and its TCRdb copy is limited to in-frame clones, with some not included. Of about 80,000 clones in the sample, approximately 78% were seen once. The sequencing input was peripheral blood. These receptors were collected from a woman in her sixties or seventies with acute or convalescent COVID-19.

The rearrangement joins TRBV9 to TRBJ2-7; 8 positions agree with TRBD2. Germline loops: CDR1 SGDLS, CDR2 YYNGEE. This CDR3 spans 16 amino acids. After removal of 0 bases from V and 2 bases from J, the junction contained 7 bases not matched to a gene. CDR3 DNA: TGTGCCAGCAGCGTAGGATGGCGGGAGGTCCCCTACGAGCAGTACTTC. Residues: CASSVGWREVPYEQYF.

This clone came up once. The chain employs TRBV30 and TRBJ2-3, with D unclear. V was clipped by 0 bases and J by 3 bases, with 7 bases between them. Germline V gene data show CDR1 as GTSNPN and CDR2 as SVGIG (reference sequence). The CDR3 is 13 amino acids. The CDR3 nucleotides read TGTGCCTGGAGTGTAACGAGAACAGATACGCAGTATTTT. Amino acids: CAWSVTRTDTQYF.

The CDR3 DNA reads as TGCAGTGGCGGGGGTAACAATGAGCAGTTCTTC. As protein: CSGGGNNEQFF. The chain carries TRBV29-1 and TRBJ2-1, with 7 bases identical to TRBD2. This CDR3 is 11 amino acids long. CDR1 SQVTM and CDR2 ANQGSEA come from the germline V gene.

The CDR3 loop reads CAWKVWGYYGYTF. CDR3 DNA: TGTGCCTGGAAGGTGTGGGGCTACTATGGCTACACCTTC. This rearrangement joins TRBV30 to TRBJ1-2; D might be TRBD1 (5 bases). Germline CDR1 reads GTSNPN; CDR2 reads SVGIG (reference sequence). The CDR3 sequence is 13 residues long. Trimming removed 4 bases from V and 3 bases from J, with 12 bases in between.

This clone was observed at least ten times. The chain has TRBV27 and TRBJ2-7; D may be TRBD2 (6 bases). The germline CDR1 and CDR2 sequences are MNHEY and SMNVEV (reference sequence). The V gene lost 7 bases and the J gene lost 0 bases, with 10 bases spanning the gap. This CDR3 has 13 amino acids. For the CDR3, the DNA is TGTGCCAGCATGGGCGGGGCCTCCTACGAGCAGTACTTC. This codes for CASMGGASYEQYF.

The chain carries TRBV2 and TRBJ2-5; D is unresolved. CDR1 is SNHLY, CDR2 FYNNEI, per germline. V was pared by 9 bases and J by 2 bases, with 13 bases between. CDR3 length: 13 amino acids. The CDR3 reads CASRVTAQETQYF. DNA of the CDR3: TGTGCCAGTAGAGTAACAGCTCAAGAGACCCAGTACTTC.

The J gene is TRBJ2-2, the V gene TRBV5-1; the match to TRBD2 covers 9 bases. V gave up 5 bases and J gave up 6 bases; unmatched junction bases: 11. The V gene's germline CDR1 is SGHRS and CDR2 YFSETQ. The CDR3 is 16 amino acids. In DNA form, the CDR3 reads TGCGCCAGCAGTCCTGACGCTAGCGGGGTCGCCGGGGAGCTGTTTTTT. Encoded protein: CASSPDASGVAGELFF.

The chain links TRBV30 to TRBJ1-2; 7 bases map to TRBD1. The length of the CDR3 is 13 residues. Germline loops: CDR1 GTSNPN, CDR2 SVGIG (reference sequence). The V gene end was trimmed by 2 bases and the J gene end by 4 bases; junction bases not matched to a gene: 4. This chain's CDR3 is CAWSPHRGYGYTF. CDR3 nucleotide sequence: TGTGCCTGGAGTCCCCACAGGGGCTATGGCTACACCTTC.

This clone has a handful of counts. CDR3 amino acids: CASSALGGVAGVSDTQYF. As DNA, the CDR3 is TGTGCCAGCAGCGCATTAGGCGGGGTAGCGGGAGTCTCCGATACGCAGTATTTT. The chain recombines TRBV7-9 with TRBJ2-3, with 9 bases that match TRBD2. This CDR3 region has 18 residues. The germline V gene has CDR1 SEHNR and CDR2 FQNEAQ (reference sequence). V gave up 5 bases and J gave up 6 bases; unmatched junction bases: 18.

The V call is TRBV5-1, the J call TRBJ1-6, with 8 bases aligning to TRBD1. This CDR3 comprises 15 residues. Germline trimming cut 6 bases from V and 10 bases from J; bases unmatched to any gene: 12. CDR1 is SGHRS and CDR2 is YFSETQ in the germline V gene. The CDR3 here is CASTLDRGNTSPLHF. The DNA for the CDR3 is TGCGCCAGCACACTAGACAGGGGAAATACCTCACCCCTCCACTTT.

The V and J genes are TRBV7-9 and TRBJ2-3; 9 bases map to TRBD2. Germline V gene data show CDR1 as SEHNR and CDR2 as FQNEAQ (reference sequence). Germline trimming cut 8 bases from V and 3 bases from J; bases unmatched to any gene: 6. The length of the CDR3 is 14 residues. The CDR3 is CASGSSGNTDTQYF. CDR3 nucleotides: TGTGCCAGCGGCTCTAGCGGGAATACAGATACGCAGTATTTT. The full variable domain, completed using reference TRBV7-9 and TRBJ2-3, is DTGVSQNPRHKITKRGQNVTFRCDPISEHNRLYWYRQTLGQGPEFLTYFQNEAQLEKSRLLSDRFSAERPKGSFSTLEIQRTEQGDSAMYLCASGSSGNTDTQYFGPGTRLTVL.

This clone was counted between two and nine times. The chain employs TRBV5-1 and TRBJ2-5, with 9 positions matching TRBD2. Unmatched junction bases numbered 1, after V lost 4 bases and J lost 0 bases. The CDR3 length is 14 residues. Germline V CDR1 and CDR2: SGHRS, YFSETQ. CDR3 in DNA: TGCGCCAGCAGCCGCGGGAGGGACCAAGAGACCCAGTACTTC. This sequence encodes CASSRGRDQETQYF.

The V call is TRBV7-2, the J call TRBJ1-5; no reliable D call. The V gene's germline CDR1 is SGHTA and CDR2 FQGNSA. The CDR3 is made up of 15 amino acids. Trimming took 1 base from V and 6 from J, leaving 13 bases between them. The CDR3 is CASSLVSGGGQPQHF. The CDR3 DNA sequence: TGTGCCAGCAGCTTAGTTTCCGGAGGTGGTCAGCCCCAGCATTTT.

This sequence joins TRBV6-5 and TRBJ2-7; 12 positions agree with TRBD2. Germline lookup yields CDR1 MNHEY and CDR2 SVGAGI. With 6 bases clipped from V and 4 bases from J, the junction kept 4 bases outside the gene matches. The CDR3 has 14 amino acids. The CDR3 bases are TGTGCCAGCAGGTCGACTAGCGGGAGTTACGAGCAGTACTTC. Amino acids: CASRSTSGSYEQYF.

The chain recombines TRBV7-9 with TRBJ1-2; D is ambiguous. Per germline, CDR1 SEHNR and CDR2 FQNEAQ (reference sequence). CDR3 length: 12 amino acids. Trimming left V 3 bases short and J 3 bases short, with 5 bases between. The CDR3 loop is CASSFTDYGYTF. CDR3 sequence (DNA): TGTGCCAGCAGCTTCACAGACTATGGCTACACCTTC.

Here the CDR3 DNA reads TGTGCCTGGAGCGGGGGGACTAGCGGGGTAGGGGAGACCCAGTACTTC. Amino acids: CAWSGGTSGVGETQYF. The chain has TRBV30 and TRBJ2-5; 13 positions agree with TRBD2. V trimming: 3 bases; J trimming: 5 bases; junction bases outside the gene matches: 9. Germline V CDR1 and CDR2: GTSNPN, SVGIG (reference sequence). The CDR3 totals 16 residues.

The chain joins TRBV7-9 to TRBJ2-7; no reliable D call. Per germline, CDR1 SEHNR and CDR2 FQNEAQ (reference sequence). V dropped 3 bases and J dropped 7 bases, with 10 bases sitting between them. The CDR3 has 12 residues. The CDR3: CASSLTQEEQYF. CDR3 DNA: TGTGCCAGCAGCTTGACCCAGGAAGAGCAGTACTTC. The entire variable domain, with the rest obtained from reference TRBV7-9 and TRBJ2-7, is as follows: DTGVSQNPRHKITKRGQNVTFRCDPISEHNRLYWYRQTLGQGPEFLTYFQNEAQLEKSRLLSDRFSAERPKGSFSTLEIQRTEQGDSAMYLCASSLTQEEQYFGPGTRLTVT.

The chain has TRBV6-5 and TRBJ2-5, with 8 bases lining up with TRBD2. The germline gives CDR1 MNHEY, CDR2 SVGAGI. This CDR3 region has 15 residues. V trimming: 5 bases; J trimming: 5 bases; junction bases outside the gene matches: 10. Here the CDR3 reads CASSPTTGGVETQYF. CDR3 bases: TGTGCCAGCAGTCCCACAACGGGAGGGGTGGAGACCCAGTACTTC.

The CDR3 loop is CSASQGQGNQPQHF. As DNA, the CDR3 is TGCAGTGCTAGTCAGGGACAGGGCAATCAGCCCCAGCATTTT. This chain uses TRBV20-1 with TRBJ1-5; TRBD1 matches 8 bases. The CDR3 is 14 amino acids. Germline V gene data show CDR1 as DFQATT and CDR2 as SNEGSKA (reference sequence). J gave up 2 bases and V 3 bases, and 3 bases lay outside the gene matches.

The J gene is TRBJ2-5, the V gene TRBV4-1; a possible D gene is TRBD1 (5 bases). V was clipped by 1 base and J by 0 bases, with 6 bases between them. CDR1 is MGHRA and CDR2 is YSYEKL in the germline V gene. The CDR3 runs 14 residues. The chain's CDR3 is CASSQGQNQETQYF. The CDR3 DNA reads TGCGCCAGCAGCCAAGGACAGAACCAAGAGACCCAGTACTTC.

V usage is TRBV4-1 and J usage is TRBJ1-2; maybe TRBD1 (6 bases). Germline V gene data show CDR1 as MGHRA and CDR2 as YSYEKL. The CDR3 covers 15 residues. V was shortened by 1 base and J by 4 bases, with 13 bases between the two germline ends. The CDR3 sequence is CASSQVTGTRYGYTF. The CDR3, as DNA: TGCGCCAGCAGCCAAGTCACAGGGACCCGCTATGGCTACACCTTC.

The chain combines TRBV27 with TRBJ2-2, with 10 positions matching TRBD2. Trimming at V came to 10 bases and at J to 4 bases, leaving 6 bases not matched to a gene. The CDR3 is 14 amino acids. Germline loops: CDR1 MNHEY, CDR2 SMNVEV (reference sequence). The CDR3 is CATWVAGGTGELFF. The CDR3 DNA follows: TGTGCCACGTGGGTAGCGGGAGGCACCGGGGAGCTGTTTTTT.

This chain uses TRBV5-6 with TRBJ1-4; no reliable D call. Trimming took off 4 bases at V and 1 base at J, with 11 bases between the two ends. CDR1 is SGHDT and CDR2 is YYEEEE in the germline V gene. The length of the CDR3 is 15 residues. The CDR3 DNA reads as TGTGCCAGCAGCGTGTTGGCAGGAACTAATGAAAAACTGTTTTTT. Translated, it gives CASSVLAGTNEKLFF.

This clone occurred a few times. V usage is TRBV9 and J usage is TRBJ1-1; 7 bases line up with TRBD1. The CDR3 runs to 14 residues. Germline trimming cut 6 bases from V and 2 bases from J; bases unmatched to any gene: 7. Looked up from germline, CDR1 is SGDLS and CDR2 is YYNGEE. The CDR3 DNA reads as TGTGCCAGCACCCCCGGGACAGTCAACACTGAAGCTTTCTTT. The encoded protein is CASTPGTVNTEAFF.

The chain links TRBV9 to TRBJ2-5, with D uncertain. Trimming stripped 0 bases from V and 5 bases from J, with 14 bases between. The CDR3 consists of 15 residues. CDR1 and CDR2 (germline): SGDLS, YYNGEE. The CDR3 DNA reads as TGTGCCAGCAGCGTAGGGCAGGCCGGCATTGAGACCCAGTACTTC. Protein: CASSVGQAGIETQYF.

This chain joins TRBV30 and TRBJ1-2; no definite D call. From germline, CDR1 is GTSNPN and CDR2 SVGIG (reference sequence). Trimming shortened V by 2 bases and J by 8 bases, and 15 bases separated the two germline ends. This CDR3 has 13 amino acids. CDR3 residues: CAWSSSAMRGYTF. The CDR3 nucleotides read TGTGCCTGGAGTTCCTCGGCTATGAGGGGCTACACCTTC.

CDR3 sequence reads: CASRQSLADEQYF. CDR3 nucleotide sequence: TGTGCCAGCCGCCAGTCACTAGCGGATGAGCAGTACTTC. This chain links TRBV5-4 with TRBJ2-7, with 8 bases identical to TRBD2. The CDR3 extends over 13 amino acids. With V trimmed by 7 bases and J by 7 bases, 10 bases remained unmatched. The germline gives CDR1 SGHNT, CDR2 YYREEE (reference sequence).

Points on this clone: This sample also contains other DNA sequences that code for the same CDR3. The chain is built from TRBV9 and TRBJ1-2; D is perhaps TRBD1 (5 bases). Per the germline V gene, CDR1 is SGDLS and CDR2 is YYNGEE. The CDR3 is 13 residues long. V was shortened by 2 bases and J by 4 bases, with 9 bases between the two germline ends. As DNA, the CDR3 is TGTGCCAGCAGCGTTGGGGGGGGCTATGGCTACACCTTC. It yields the protein CASSVGGGYGYTF.

The chain's CDR3 is CAWNPGDTEAFF. CDR3 coding DNA: TGTGCCTGGAACCCAGGGGATACTGAAGCTTTCTTT. The chain has TRBV30 and TRBJ1-1, with D possibly being TRBD1 (6 bases). This CDR3 contains 12 residues. CDR1 GTSNPN and CDR2 SVGIG come from the germline V gene (reference sequence). Trimming cost V 4 bases and J 5 bases, with 11 bases left between them.

The rearrangement links TRBV2 to TRBJ1-4; D is perhaps TRBD1 (5 bases). CDR1 SNHLY and CDR2 FYNNEI come from the germline V gene. CDR3 length: 17 residues. V lost 5 bases, J lost 0 bases, and 16 bases lay in between. CDR3 in DNA: TGTGCCAGCAGTTTGATGGGGCGAGTTGCAACTAATGAAAAACTGTTTTTT. Amino acid sequence: CASSLMGRVATNEKLFF.